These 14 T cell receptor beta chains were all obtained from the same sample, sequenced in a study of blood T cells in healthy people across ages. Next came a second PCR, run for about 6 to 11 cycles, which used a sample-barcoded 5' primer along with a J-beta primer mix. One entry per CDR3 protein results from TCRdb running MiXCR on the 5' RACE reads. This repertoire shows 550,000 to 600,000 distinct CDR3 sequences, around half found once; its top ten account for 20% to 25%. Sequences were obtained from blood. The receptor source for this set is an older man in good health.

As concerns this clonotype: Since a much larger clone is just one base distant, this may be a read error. CDR3 DNA sequence: TGTGCCAGCAGGAAAGCCTCTAGCGGGAGCCGCTCCTACAATGAGCAGTACTTC. Protein: CASRKASSGSRSYNEQYF. The rearrangement links TRBV6-1 to TRBJ2-1; 10 bases agree with TRBD2. Judging by the DNA end, TRBJ2-7 fits better; the J call may be wrong. The CDR3 spans 18 residues. CDR1 and CDR2 (germline): MNHNS, SASEGT.

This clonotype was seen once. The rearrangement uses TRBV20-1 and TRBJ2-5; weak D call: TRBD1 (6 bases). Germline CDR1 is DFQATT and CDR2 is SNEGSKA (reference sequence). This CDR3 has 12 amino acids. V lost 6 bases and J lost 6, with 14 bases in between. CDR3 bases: TGCAGTGCCACACAGGGAGAGAAGACCCAGTACTTC. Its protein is CSATQGEKTQYF.

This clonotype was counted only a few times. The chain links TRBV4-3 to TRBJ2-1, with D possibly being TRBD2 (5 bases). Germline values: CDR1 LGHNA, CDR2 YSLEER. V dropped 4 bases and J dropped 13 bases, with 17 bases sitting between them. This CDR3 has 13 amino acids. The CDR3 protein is CASSRGEGHPQFF. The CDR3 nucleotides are TGCGCCAGCAGCCGGGGTGAGGGTCACCCACAGTTCTTC.

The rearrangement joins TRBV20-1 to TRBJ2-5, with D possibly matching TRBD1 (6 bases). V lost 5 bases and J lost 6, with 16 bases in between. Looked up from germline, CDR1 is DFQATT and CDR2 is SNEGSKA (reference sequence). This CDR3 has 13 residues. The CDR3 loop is CSAYWDNGKTQYF. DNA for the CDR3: TGCAGTGCTTATTGGGACAATGGAAAGACCCAGTACTTC.

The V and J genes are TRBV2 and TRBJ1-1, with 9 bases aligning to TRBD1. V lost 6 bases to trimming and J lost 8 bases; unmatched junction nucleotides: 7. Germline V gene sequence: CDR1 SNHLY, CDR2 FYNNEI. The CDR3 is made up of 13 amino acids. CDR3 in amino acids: CASRRDRAPEAFF. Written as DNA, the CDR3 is TGTGCCAGCAGACGGGACAGGGCTCCCGAAGCTTTCTTT.

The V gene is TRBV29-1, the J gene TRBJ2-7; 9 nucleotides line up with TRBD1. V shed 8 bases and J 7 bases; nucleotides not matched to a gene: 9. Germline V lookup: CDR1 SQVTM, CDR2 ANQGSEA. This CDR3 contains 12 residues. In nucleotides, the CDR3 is TGCAGCCATGACAGGGGGTCGGATGAGCAGTACTTC. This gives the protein CSHDRGSDEQYF.

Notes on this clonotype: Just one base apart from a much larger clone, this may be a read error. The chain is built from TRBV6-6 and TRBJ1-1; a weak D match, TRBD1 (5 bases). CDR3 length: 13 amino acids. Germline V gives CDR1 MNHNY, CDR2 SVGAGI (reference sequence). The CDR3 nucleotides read TGTGCCGGCAGTACCACAGGGAACACTGAAGCTTTCTTT. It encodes CAGSTTGNTEAFF.

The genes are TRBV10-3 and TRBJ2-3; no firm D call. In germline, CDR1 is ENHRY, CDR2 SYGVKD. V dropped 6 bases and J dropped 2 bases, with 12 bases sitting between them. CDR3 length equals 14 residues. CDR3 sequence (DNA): TGTGCCATCAGGCTTGCACTGAACACAGATACGCAGTATTTT. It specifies CAIRLALNTDTQYF.

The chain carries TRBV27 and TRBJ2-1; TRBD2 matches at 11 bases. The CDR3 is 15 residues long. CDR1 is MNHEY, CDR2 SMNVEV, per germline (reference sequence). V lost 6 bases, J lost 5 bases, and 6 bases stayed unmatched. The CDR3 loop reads CASRPRLAGNNEQFF. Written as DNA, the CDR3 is TGTGCCAGCAGACCTAGACTAGCGGGAAACAATGAGCAGTTCTTC.

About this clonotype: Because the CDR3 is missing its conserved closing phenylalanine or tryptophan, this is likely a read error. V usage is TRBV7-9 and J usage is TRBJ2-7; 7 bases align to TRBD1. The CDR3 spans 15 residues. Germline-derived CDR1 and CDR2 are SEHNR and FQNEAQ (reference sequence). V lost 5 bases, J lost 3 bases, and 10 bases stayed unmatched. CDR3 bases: TGTGCCAGCAGCGCGCGCAATACAGGGGTCTACGAGCAGTACCTC. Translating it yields CASSARNTGVYEQYL.

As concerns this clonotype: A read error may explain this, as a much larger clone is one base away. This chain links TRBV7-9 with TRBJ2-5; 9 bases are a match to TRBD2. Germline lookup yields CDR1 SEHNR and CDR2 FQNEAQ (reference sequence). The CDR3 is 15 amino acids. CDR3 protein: CVSSLAGVLGETQYF. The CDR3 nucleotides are TGTGTCAGCAGCTTAGCGGGAGTTCTGGGAGAGACCCAGTACTTC.

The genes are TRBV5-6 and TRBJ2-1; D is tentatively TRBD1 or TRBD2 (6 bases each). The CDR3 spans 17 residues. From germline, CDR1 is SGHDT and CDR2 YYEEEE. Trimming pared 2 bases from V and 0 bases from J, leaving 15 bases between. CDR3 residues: CASSLGGFGSSYNEQFF. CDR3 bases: TGTGCCAGCAGCTTAGGGGGGTTCGGGAGCTCCTACAATGAGCAGTTCTTC.

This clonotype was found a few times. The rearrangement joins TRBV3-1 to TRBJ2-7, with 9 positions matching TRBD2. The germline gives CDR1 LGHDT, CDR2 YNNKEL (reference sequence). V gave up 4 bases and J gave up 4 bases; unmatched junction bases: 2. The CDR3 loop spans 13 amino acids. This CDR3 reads CASSPLAGYEQYF. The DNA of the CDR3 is TGTGCCAGCAGCCCACTAGCGGGTTACGAGCAGTACTTC.

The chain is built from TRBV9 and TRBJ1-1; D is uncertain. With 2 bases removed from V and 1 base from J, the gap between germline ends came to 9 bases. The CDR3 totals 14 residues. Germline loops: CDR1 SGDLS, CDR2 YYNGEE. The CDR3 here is CASSVLSGNTEAFF. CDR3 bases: TGTGCCAGCAGCGTGCTTTCAGGGAACACTGAAGCTTTCTTT.